The T cell receptor beta chain described here comes from a study of siplizumab effects on memory and regulatory T cells. Data came from immunoSEQ multiplex PCR; TCRdb stores just in-frame clones and leaves some out. The sample contains about 75,000 clones, roughly 93% of which appear only once. Regarding the study as a whole: Unstimulated subsets contained matches for only a minor fraction of alloreactive clones.

Worth noting for this clone: Antigen unknown.

The sequenced sample consisted of CD8+ T cells sorted from blood. The sequence was obtained from a human donor in good health.

CDR3 nucleotides: TGTGCCAGCAGTTTCGGGGCAGGACTTAATTCACCCCTCCACTTT. Its protein is CASSFGAGLNSPLHF. The genes are TRBV28 and TRBJ1-6; D is perhaps TRBD1 (5 bases). In germline, CDR1 is MDHEN, CDR2 SYDVKM. Trimming stripped 3 bases from V and 6 bases from J, with 12 bases between. The CDR3 is made up of 15 amino acids.